Shown below are 28 T cell receptor beta chains from a single sample sequenced in a study of cytomegalovirus exposure and HLA in healthy donors. The study ran its PCR with 60 Vbeta and 13 Jbeta primers. Assay: immunoSEQ multiplex PCR; the TCRdb copy retains only in-frame clones and omits some. Among fewer than 200,000 clones listed, about three quarters were seen once. Sequenced sample: PBMCs. These receptors were obtained from a man aged 40-49 years in good health and CMV-seronegative.

The chain is built from TRBV19 and TRBJ1-5; tentative D call: TRBD1 (6 bases). The CDR3 is made up of 16 amino acids. V lost 6 bases and J lost 1, with 16 bases in between. Germline CDR1 is LNHDA and CDR2 is SQIVND (reference sequence). The CDR3 spells CASSYLQGMSNQPQHF. CDR3 DNA sequence: TGTGCCAGTAGCTACTTACAGGGAATGAGCAATCAGCCCCAGCATTTT.

CDR3 residues: CASSYSLRGRGTEAFF. The DNA for the CDR3 is TGTGCCAGCAGTTACTCCTTGCGGGGGCGAGGAACTGAAGCTTTCTTT. The rearrangement joins TRBV6-6 to TRBJ1-1; the D gene is possibly TRBD1 (6 bases). Per germline, CDR1 MNHNY and CDR2 SVGAGI (reference sequence). Trimming cost V 0 bases and J 5 bases, with 16 bases left between them. CDR3 length: 16 amino acids.

The chain combines TRBV19 with TRBJ1-2; no clear D gene. With 4 bases removed from V and 8 bases from J, the gap between germline ends came to 11 bases. The CDR3 extends over 12 amino acids. Germline CDR1 reads LNHDA; CDR2 reads SQIVND (reference sequence). CDR3 protein: CASSTQDRGYTF. The CDR3 bases are TGTGCCAGTAGTACCCAGGATAGGGGCTACACCTTC. The whole variable domain, remainder taken from reference TRBV19 and TRBJ1-2, is DGGITQSPKYLFRKEGQNVTLSCEQNLNHDAMYWYRQDPGQGLRLIYYSQIVNDFQKGDIAEGYSVSREKKESFPLTVTSAQKNPTAFYLCASSTQDRGYTFGSGTRLTVV.

The chain couples TRBV29-1 to TRBJ2-7; TRBD1 matches at 9 bases. V trimming: 7 bases; J trimming: 2 bases; junction bases outside the gene matches: 3. This CDR3 has 12 amino acids. The germline gives CDR1 SQVTM, CDR2 ANQGSEA. CDR3 sequence reads: CSARTGAYEQYF. The CDR3 DNA is TGCAGCGCCAGGACAGGGGCCTACGAGCAGTACTTC.

This clone was seen only a few times. The rearrangement links TRBV4-1 to TRBJ1-1; D is unresolved. Per germline, CDR1 MGHRA and CDR2 YSYEKL. The CDR3 is 14 amino acids. Deletions cut 8 bases from V and 1 base from J, with 14 bases between. The CDR3 DNA reads TGCGCCAGCTCAAACCCAGCGAGGAACACTGAAGCTTTCTTT. Translation: CASSNPARNTEAFF.

The chain links TRBV18 to TRBJ1-1; the match to TRBD1 covers 12 bases. The CDR3 has 16 residues. Trimming at V came to 3 bases and at J to 6 bases, leaving 8 bases not matched to a gene. In germline, CDR1 is KGHSH, CDR2 LQKENI. CDR3 in amino acids: CASSPPGTGGKPEAFF. The CDR3 bases are TGTGCCAGCTCACCGCCTGGGACAGGGGGCAAGCCTGAAGCTTTCTTT.

This chain connects TRBV7-9 to TRBJ1-2; possibly TRBD1 for D (5 bases). CDR1 and CDR2 from the germline V gene are SEHNR and FQNEAQ (reference sequence). The CDR3 consists of 12 residues. With 5 bases removed from V and 14 bases from J, the gap between germline ends came to 18 bases. The CDR3 DNA reads TGTGCCAGCAGCAAAACCGACGGGACTAGGACCTTC. Translating it yields CASSKTDGTRTF.

The genes are TRBV6-5 and TRBJ1-1, with D hard to call. This CDR3 has 13 amino acids. Deletions cut 9 bases from V and 0 bases from J, with 11 bases between. The germline gives CDR1 MNHEY, CDR2 SVGAGI. The CDR3 protein is CARRQAMNTEAFF. In DNA, the CDR3 is TGTGCCAGAAGGCAGGCCATGAACACTGAAGCTTTCTTT.

This clone has just one count. V gene TRBV6-6 combines with J gene TRBJ1-4, with a possible D match to TRBD1 (5 bases). The CDR3 sequence is 15 residues long. The V end was cut by 6 bases, the J end by 3 bases, with 14 bases between. The germline V gene encodes CDR1 MNHNY and CDR2 SVGAGI (reference sequence). The CDR3 region has the DNA TGTGCCAGCAGCAACGGGGGGACGCCTAATGAAAAACTGTTTTTT. Translating gives CASSNGGTPNEKLFF.

This chain links TRBV30 with TRBJ2-1; the match to TRBD1 covers 9 bases. V dropped 7 bases and J dropped 9; count of bases not matched to a gene: 10. Germline V gene data show CDR1 as GTSNPN and CDR2 as SVGIG (reference sequence). The CDR3 runs 13 residues. This CDR3 is CASRDRVIGEQFF. CDR3 nucleotides: TGTGCCTCCCGGGACAGGGTTATTGGTGAGCAGTTCTTC.

The J gene is TRBJ1-4, the V gene TRBV18; 9 nucleotides align to TRBD1. V shed 1 base, J shed 0 bases, and the junction held 3 bases outside the gene matches. CDR1 KGHSH and CDR2 LQKENI come from the germline V gene. The CDR3 consists of 17 residues. The CDR3: CASSPLQGASTNEKLFF. In DNA, the CDR3 is TGTGCCAGCTCACCACTACAGGGGGCATCAACTAATGAAAAACTGTTTTTT.

This sequence joins TRBV2 and TRBJ2-7; 7 nucleotides agree with TRBD1. Germline CDR1 reads SNHLY; CDR2 reads FYNNEI. V shed 8 bases and J 4 bases; nucleotides not matched to a gene: 11. CDR3 length equals 14 residues. The CDR3 reads CASFGQVALYEQYF. The CDR3 nucleotides read TGTGCCAGCTTCGGACAGGTAGCCTTATACGAGCAGTACTTC.

This sequence joins TRBV4-3 and TRBJ2-1; 10 bases agree with TRBD1. Germline values: CDR1 LGHNA, CDR2 YSLEER. The CDR3 length is 15 residues. V trimming: 0 bases; J trimming: 9 bases; junction bases outside the gene matches: 5. In DNA form, the CDR3 reads TGCGCCAGCAGCCAAGAAGTGACAGGGGGCGTTGAGCAGTTCTTC. Its translation is CASSQEVTGGVEQFF.

This clone appeared a single time. This chain uses TRBV7-9 with TRBJ2-6; possible D gene TRBD2, 5 bases. This CDR3 region has 13 residues. Germline loops: CDR1 SEHNR, CDR2 FQNEAQ (reference sequence). The V end lost 5 bases, the J end lost 12 bases, and 14 bases lay between the germline ends. CDR3 sequence: CASSSGPAPVLTF. The CDR3 DNA reads as TGTGCCAGCAGCAGCGGTCCGGCCCCCGTCCTGACTTTC.

The V and J genes are TRBV6-6 and TRBJ2-7; possible D gene TRBD2, 6 bases. The ends were cut back, 8 bases at V and 2 bases at J, with 13 bases in the middle. The CDR3 has 13 amino acids. Germline CDR1 reads MNHNY; CDR2 reads SVGAGI (reference sequence). This CDR3 is CASGGTDTYEQYF. The CDR3 coding sequence is TGTGCCAGCGGAGGGACGGACACCTACGAGCAGTACTTC.

The chain is built from TRBV7-2 and TRBJ2-3; TRBD1 might be the D (5 bases). From germline, CDR1 is SGHTA and CDR2 FQGNSA. V was trimmed by 4 bases and J by 0 bases, leaving 11 bases between them. CDR3 length equals 15 residues. The CDR3 region has the DNA TGTGCCAGCAGCTCCAGGACAACCAGCACAGATACGCAGTATTTT. Residues: CASSSRTTSTDTQYF.

The chain combines TRBV5-1 with TRBJ1-6; 7 nucleotides align to TRBD1. This CDR3 contains 14 residues. CDR1 is SGHRS and CDR2 is YFSETQ in the germline V gene. The ends lost 0 bases at V and 8 bases at J; junction bases unmatched: 2. CDR3 protein: CASSLATGDSPLHF. CDR3 nucleotide sequence: TGCGCCAGCAGCTTGGCCACAGGGGATTCACCCCTCCACTTT.

This chain uses TRBV27 with TRBJ2-1; 10 nucleotides agree with TRBD2. Germline CDR1 reads MNHEY; CDR2 reads SMNVEV (reference sequence). The V and J ends lost 3 bases and 4 bases, in that order; junction bases with no gene match: 15. The CDR3 sequence is 19 residues long. CDR3 amino acids: CASSFGSGAGGRHYNEQFF. In DNA, the CDR3 is TGTGCCAGCAGTTTTGGGTCAGGAGCGGGGGGGCGCCATTACAATGAGCAGTTCTTC.

The chain joins TRBV5-4 to TRBJ2-5, with TRBD2 matching over 12 bases. The CDR3 has 16 amino acids. V gave up 4 bases and J gave up 2 bases; unmatched junction bases: 6. Germline V gives CDR1 SGHNT, CDR2 YYREEE (reference sequence). The CDR3 nucleotides read TGTGCCAGCAGCCCTAGGACTAGCGGGAAACAAGAGACCCAGTACTTC. Protein sequence: CASSPRTSGKQETQYF.

V and J are TRBV19 and TRBJ1-1; D uncertain. This CDR3 is 12 amino acids long. V was shortened by 7 bases and J by 3 bases, with 9 bases between the two germline ends. Germline V CDR1 and CDR2: LNHDA, SQIVND (reference sequence). The DNA for the CDR3 is TGTGCCAGTATCGGGTTTGACACTGAAGCTTTCTTT. Encoded protein: CASIGFDTEAFF.

This chain joins TRBV6-5 and TRBJ1-4; 7 bases align to TRBD1. The junction had 12 bases not matched to a gene; V was cut back by 6 bases and J by 8 bases. The length of the CDR3 is 15 residues. Per the germline V gene, CDR1 is MNHEY and CDR2 is SVGAGI. CDR3 sequence: CASSISGGGNEKLFF. The CDR3 DNA reads as TGTGCCAGCAGCATTTCAGGGGGAGGAAACGAAAAACTGTTTTTT.

CDR3 region: CASSVGTGVNQPQHF. Here the CDR3 DNA reads TGTGCCAGCAGCGTAGGGACAGGCGTCAATCAGCCCCAGCATTTT. The genes are TRBV9 and TRBJ1-5, with 7 bases matching TRBD1. V trimming: 0 bases; J trimming: 3 bases; junction bases outside the gene matches: 3. CDR3 length equals 15 residues. Germline CDR1 is SGDLS and CDR2 is YYNGEE.

This clone appeared once. V gene TRBV4-3 combines with J gene TRBJ1-6; no definite D call. The ends were cut back, 0 bases at V and 14 bases at J, with 14 bases in the middle. Looked up from germline, CDR1 is LGHNA and CDR2 is YSLEER. The CDR3 totals 14 residues. The CDR3, as DNA: TGCGCCAGCAGCCAAGAGTTAATGGTGAGGGCCCTCCACTTT. It yields the protein CASSQELMVRALHF.

The chain combines TRBV18 with TRBJ1-1, with TRBD1 matching over 9 bases. Trimming at V came to 6 bases and at J to 1 base, leaving 6 bases not matched to a gene. Per the germline V gene, CDR1 is KGHSH and CDR2 is LQKENI. The CDR3 runs to 15 residues. The CDR3 DNA is TGTGCCAGCTCCCAAGAGGGACAGGGGAACACTGAAGCTTTCTTT. Protein sequence: CASSQEGQGNTEAFF.

This chain joins TRBV18 and TRBJ2-7, with TRBD2 identical over 8 bases. Germline V gene data show CDR1 as KGHSH and CDR2 as LQKENI. This CDR3 is built from 16 residues. V was pared by 4 bases and J by 3 bases, with 11 bases of the junction left unmatched. This chain's CDR3 is CASSRRAGAGDYEQYF. Written as DNA, the CDR3 is TGTGCCAGCTCACGGCGAGCGGGAGCAGGGGACTACGAGCAGTACTTC.

The chain links TRBV7-2 to TRBJ2-5; 10 nucleotides align to TRBD2. The end of the DNA aligns better with TRBJ2-7, so the J call may be wrong. From germline, CDR1 is SGHTA and CDR2 FQGNSA. This CDR3 region has 14 residues. CDR3 sequence: CASSSLAGDYEQYF. The DNA of the CDR3 is TGTGCCAGCAGCTCGCTAGCGGGGGACTACGAGCAGTACTTC.

This clone was found a few times. At one end, the junction sequence differs from germline, possibly due to a read error. CDR3 region: CASNQGASGGEFSYEQYF. The CDR3 DNA follows: TGCGCCAGCAACCAAGGGGCTAGCGGGGGGGAATTCTCCTACGAGCAGTACTTC. V usage is TRBV4-3 and J usage is TRBJ2-7, with TRBD2 matching 12 bases. Germline CDR1 LGHNA, CDR2 YSLEER. This CDR3 comprises 18 residues.

The V call is TRBV5-1, the J call TRBJ2-7; the match to TRBD2 covers 8 bases. Losses at the gene ends were 4 bases for V and 5 bases for J; bases not matched to a gene: 8. Germline CDR1 and CDR2: SGHRS and YFSETQ. The CDR3 is made up of 14 amino acids. The DNA for the CDR3 is TGCGCCAGCAGCGACGGGACGGGGGGGAACGAGCAGTACTTC. Translated: CASSDGTGGNEQYF.